The present entry profiles one T cell receptor (beta chain) with its context. Treatment in this sample: some 19 received Ad26.COV2.S at low or high dose, single or two shots; roughly 5 received placebo; per-sample allocation not given. Samples analyzed were those drawn on day 63 after the first vaccine or placebo injection. Looked up from germline, CDR1 is SNHLY and CDR2 is FYNNEI. CDR3 length equals 12 residues. V lost 7 bases and J lost 5, with 12 bases in between. The data belong to a study of Ad26.COV2.S vaccination and SARS-CoV-2 variants. Measured with immunoSEQ multiplex PCR; TCRdb has only the in-frame clones, and not every one. The sample consists of about 350,000 clones, 88% of them appearing once.

Sequencing used peripheral blood, obtained in a trial of Ad26.COV2.S vaccine versus placebo. The chain carries TRBV2 and TRBJ2-7; TRBD1 might be the D (6 bases). This sequence originates from a person between 18 and 59 years old who received the Ad26.COV2.S COVID-19 vaccine or a placebo. The CDR3 here is CASNKDSNEQYF. The CDR3 nucleotides read TGTGCCAGCAACAAGGACAGCAACGAGCAGTACTTC. Supplemented by reference TRBV2 and TRBJ2-7, the full variable domain reads EPEVTQTPSHQVTQMGQEVILRCVPISNHLYFYWYRQILGQKVEFLVSFYNNEISEKSEIFDDQFSVERPDGSNFTLKIRSTKLEDSAMYFCASNKDSNEQYFGPGTRLTVT.